These 19 T cell receptor beta chains originate from one sample sequenced in a study of blood T cell repertoires in COVID-19 (dated by TCRdb to the early 2020s). Library creation used the immunoSEQ multiplex PCR assay. Sourced from immuneACCESS, this table was stored by TCRdb with only in-frame sequences that have V and J called. A share of the clones is absent; for the studies checked, an unresolved V gene accounts for under half, and the remainder has no known explanation. Within this sample are about 210,000 clones, with roughly four fifths of them counted one time only. About 9% of the sample rests with the top ten. The sequencing input was PBMCs or T cells enriched from blood (not recorded which). Receptors originate from a man aged 40-49 years who had recovered from COVID-19.

J is TRBJ1-4 and V is TRBV5-6, with D unclear. The CDR3 runs 16 residues. The germline gives CDR1 SGHDT, CDR2 YYEEEE. V was trimmed by 4 bases and J by 5 bases, leaving 18 bases between them. CDR3 sequence: CASSPREDPRNEKLFF. Here the CDR3 DNA reads TGTGCCAGCAGCCCTCGGGAGGATCCCCGGAATGAAAAACTGTTTTTT.

The gene calls are TRBV20-1 and TRBJ2-5; unclear D gene. The germline gives CDR1 DFQATT, CDR2 SNEGSKA (reference sequence). V was shortened by 5 bases and J by 2 bases, with 3 bases between the two germline ends. This CDR3 spans 10 amino acids. CDR3 protein: CSALQETQYF. The CDR3 DNA reads as TGCAGTGCTTTACAAGAGACCCAGTACTTC.

V and J are TRBV5-5 and TRBJ2-2; TRBD1 agrees at 9 bases. The CDR3 is made up of 15 amino acids. V was clipped by 2 bases and J by 3 bases; unmatched bases: 2. CDR1 and CDR2 (germline): SGHKS, YYEKEE (reference sequence). CDR3 DNA: TGTGCCAGCAGCTTCCGGGACAGGGACACCGGGGAGCTGTTTTTT. Protein: CASSFRDRDTGELFF.

V usage is TRBV5-6 and J usage is TRBJ1-1; D is undetermined. This CDR3 is built from 14 residues. Germline V gene data show CDR1 as SGHDT and CDR2 as YYEEEE. V was trimmed by 0 bases and J by 1 base, leaving 7 bases between them. CDR3: CASSLDPGNTEAFF. CDR3 sequence (DNA): TGTGCCAGCAGCTTGGACCCGGGGAACACTGAAGCTTTCTTT. Complete variable domain (other parts from reference TRBV5-6 and TRBJ1-1): DAGVTQSPTHLIKTRGQQVTLRCSPKSGHDTVSWYQQALGQGPQFIFQYYEEEERQRGNFPDRFSGHQFPNYSSELNVNALLLGDSALYLCASSLDPGNTEAFFGQGTRLTVV.

CDR3 bases: TGTGCCAGCAGCTTACACAGGGGGCGCCGGAATGAGCAGTTCTTC. Translated: CASSLHRGRRNEQFF. This chain joins TRBV11-2 and TRBJ2-1, with 9 bases matching TRBD1. Trimming at V came to 2 bases and at J to 7 bases, leaving 6 bases not matched to a gene. Germline values: CDR1 SGHAT, CDR2 FQNNGV. This CDR3 region has 15 residues.

The chain has TRBV9 and TRBJ2-1, with a possible D match to TRBD2 (5 bases). Trimming removed 4 bases at V and 0 bases at J, with 11 bases between. This CDR3 is 15 amino acids long. The germline gives CDR1 SGDLS, CDR2 YYNGEE. CDR3 region: CASSRTPSSYNEQFF. CDR3 DNA sequence: TGTGCCAGCAGCCGGACTCCGAGCTCCTACAATGAGCAGTTCTTC.

CDR3: CASSHFSSNTGELFF. For the CDR3, the DNA is TGTGCCAGCAGCCATTTCTCCTCGAACACCGGGGAGCTGTTTTTT. The V call is TRBV3-1 (or the pseudogene TRBV3-2), the J call TRBJ2-2, with D unresolved. Germline V gene lookup returns CDR1 LGHDT and CDR2 YNNKEL (reference sequence). The CDR3 contains 15 residues. V was trimmed by 3 bases and J by 0 bases, leaving 8 bases between them.

V and J are TRBV5-1 and TRBJ2-1, with 7 bases identical to TRBD2. The CDR3 covers 14 residues. J gave up 8 bases and V 4 bases, and 9 bases lay outside the gene matches. CDR1 and CDR2 (germline): SGHRS, YFSETQ. CDR3 nucleotide sequence: TGCGCCAGCAGCCCCGGGGGAGGGGTTGATGAGCAGTTCTTC. Translated: CASSPGGGVDEQFF. Together with reference TRBV5-1 and TRBJ2-1, the CDR3 gives the full variable domain: KAGVTQTPRYLIKTRGQQVTLSCSPISGHRSVSWYQQTPGQGLQFLFEYFSETQRNKGNFPGRFSGRQFSNSRSEMNVSTLELGDSALYLCASSPGGGVDEQFFGPGTRLTVL.

The chain couples TRBV3-1 (or the pseudogene TRBV3-2) to TRBJ1-2; the D gene is possibly TRBD1 (5 bases). This CDR3 spans 15 amino acids. The ends were cut back, 0 bases at V and 7 bases at J, with 15 bases in the middle. CDR1 and CDR2 (germline): LGHDT, YNNKEL (reference sequence). The CDR3 coding sequence is TGTGCCAGCAGCCAAGATCTGAAGGGGTTCTCTGGCTACACCTTC. Protein: CASSQDLKGFSGYTF.

The sample holds many counts of this clone. The chain uses TRBV4-1 and TRBJ2-2, with D unresolved. Germline V gives CDR1 MGHRA, CDR2 YSYEKL. The CDR3 totals 17 residues. Trimming pared 1 base from V and 4 bases from J, leaving 16 bases between. The CDR3 region has the DNA TGCGCCAGCAGCCAAGTTGATATGGGCTTCCCCACCGGGGAGCTGTTTTTT. Translating gives CASSQVDMGFPTGELFF.

As to this clone: Germline and junction disagree at one end, which may indicate a read error. The V gene is TRBV6-5, the J gene TRBJ1-5; no firm D call. The CDR3 totals 15 residues. From germline, CDR1 is MNHEY and CDR2 SVGAGI. The DNA of the CDR3 is TGTGCCAGCAGTTACTCCTCCATTAGCCATCAGCCCCAGCATTTT. Residues: CASSYSSISHQPQHF.

This chain connects TRBV29-1 to TRBJ1-4; D may be TRBD1 (5 bases). Germline V gene data show CDR1 as SQVTM and CDR2 as ANQGSEA. The V and J ends lost 6 bases and 7 bases respectively, with 15 bases between them. The CDR3 loop spans 13 amino acids. The CDR3 DNA reads TGCAGCGTAATCACAAATGGGGCTGAAAAACTGTTTTTT. Translating gives CSVITNGAEKLFF.

The CDR3 region has the DNA TGTGCTAGTGGTTTGGTGCGGGCAAATGAGCAGTTCTTC. Translating it yields CASGLVRANEQFF. The chain recombines TRBV12-5 with TRBJ2-1; D is perhaps TRBD2 (5 bases). CDR3 length: 13 residues. V was clipped by 0 bases and J by 7 bases, with 7 bases between them. Germline lookup yields CDR1 LGHNT and CDR2 FRNRAP.

V and J are TRBV2 and TRBJ1-5; D gene unclear. The CDR3 is 17 amino acids. The germline gives CDR1 SNHLY, CDR2 FYNNEI. V was trimmed by 0 bases and J by 4 bases, leaving 16 bases between them. The CDR3 sequence: CASSEAQTSRGNQPQHF. CDR3 DNA sequence: TGTGCCAGCAGTGAAGCGCAAACCTCGAGAGGAAATCAGCCCCAGCATTTT.

V usage is TRBV11-2 and J usage is TRBJ2-1, with TRBD1 as a possible D gene (6 bases). The germline V and J ends were trimmed by 6 bases and 5 bases, with 23 bases remaining between them. Germline loops: CDR1 SGHAT, CDR2 FQNNGV. The CDR3 covers 17 residues. CDR3 in amino acids: CASRTLTRGLSHNEQFF. The CDR3 DNA sequence: TGTGCCAGCAGAACACTGACCAGGGGTTTGAGCCACAATGAGCAGTTCTTC.

This chain uses TRBV7-9 with TRBJ2-7; possibly TRBD1 for D (5 bases). The CDR3 loop spans 14 amino acids. The germline gives CDR1 SEHNR, CDR2 FQNEAQ (reference sequence). The ends were cut back, 2 bases at V and 2 bases at J, with 10 bases in the middle. The CDR3 spells CASSLRQPPYEQYF. In DNA, the CDR3 is TGTGCCAGCAGCTTAAGACAGCCCCCCTACGAGCAGTACTTC.

CDR3 protein: CASSLNSVMVGNEQFF. CDR3 nucleotides: TGTGCCAGCAGTTTAAACTCGGTTATGGTCGGCAATGAGCAGTTCTTC. The chain is built from TRBV4-2 and TRBJ2-1; D is ambiguous. The CDR3 consists of 16 residues. CDR1 LGHNA and CDR2 YNFKEQ come from the germline V gene. Trimming shortened V by 6 bases and J by 6 bases, and 21 bases separated the two germline ends.

This rearrangement joins TRBV24-1 to TRBJ2-5, with 11 bases aligning to TRBD1. The CDR3 has 16 amino acids. Germline V gene data show CDR1 as KGHDR and CDR2 as SFDVKD. After removal of 4 bases from V and 4 bases from J, the junction contained 7 bases not matched to a gene. In DNA form, the CDR3 reads TGTGCCACCAGTGAACCGGCCGGGACAGGGGGAGAGACCCAGTACTTC. Translating it yields CATSEPAGTGGETQYF.

There are a few counts of this clone. The gene calls are TRBV10-1 and TRBJ1-4; D is undetermined. The CDR3 has 14 amino acids. Trimming cost V 9 bases and J 8 bases, with 19 bases left between them. In germline, CDR1 is WNHNN, CDR2 SYGVQD (reference sequence). The CDR3 loop reads CARREGGEKEKLFF. CDR3 coding DNA: TGCGCCAGGCGGGAGGGAGGCGAAAAAGAAAAACTGTTTTTT.